The clone carrying this TCR beta chain was detected many times. Its matching antigen is unknown. The entry originates in a study of identical twins. Study results and caveats: Among beta out-of-frame sequences, excess sharing between twins appeared weaker.

A universal primer binding site was introduced by template switching. The final cDNA contained unique molecular identifiers. TCRdb reprocessed the 5' RACE reads with MiXCR, giving one entry per CDR3 protein. The sample lists 350,000 to 450,000 distinct CDR3 sequences, less than 20% occurring once. The germline gives CDR1 SGHRS, CDR2 YFSETQ. There are 13 residues in the CDR3. With 0 bases removed from V and 3 bases from J, the gap between germline ends came to 7 bases. The specimen sequenced was naive T cells sorted from blood. The receptor comes from a man aged 45 to 65 in good health. The gene calls are TRBV5-1 and TRBJ2-7, with D uncertain. The CDR3 DNA is TGCGCCAGCAGCTTGGGAGACGGCTACGAGCAGTACTTC. It codes for CASSLGDGYEQYF. Looking up the rest from reference TRBV5-1 and TRBJ2-7 gives the full variable domain: KAGVTQTPRYLIKTRGQQVTLSCSPISGHRSVSWYQQTPGQGLQFLFEYFSETQRNKGNFPGRFSGRQFSNSRSEMNVSTLELGDSALYLCASSLGDGYEQYFGPGTRLTVT.